The source of this T cell receptor (beta chain) is a study of regulatory T cells in long-lasting Graves disease. Arm-PCR of CDR3 regions with iRepertoire HTBI primers generated TCR beta libraries. TCRdb redid the calling of the multiplex PCR reads with MiXCR, one entry per CDR3 protein. The table has 600,000 to 850,000 distinct CDR3 sequences, 25% to 35% seen once. The study's findings and limits: TRBV28, TRBJ1-2 and TRBJ2-5 emerged as the favored segments in persistent disease.

CDR1 DFQATT and CDR2 SNEGSKA come from the germline V gene (reference sequence). Trimming took 3 bases from V and 6 from J, leaving 8 bases between them. The CDR3 is 12 amino acids. In this sample, this clonotype turned up a few times. Its antigen is undetermined. The time point here: persistent/refractory GD, antithyroid drugs over 5 years with positive TRAb. PBMCs provided the RNA from which the TCR library was made. The sample here was peripheral blood mononuclear cells (PBMCs), taken when the disease was refractory, from a patient treated with antithyroid drugs. The clonotype was recovered from a female donor with Graves disease. V usage is TRBV20-1 and J usage is TRBJ1-4; no clear D gene. The CDR3 DNA is TGCAGTGCTAGCTCCCGCCATGAAAAACTGTTTTTT. Its translation: CSASSRHEKLFF.